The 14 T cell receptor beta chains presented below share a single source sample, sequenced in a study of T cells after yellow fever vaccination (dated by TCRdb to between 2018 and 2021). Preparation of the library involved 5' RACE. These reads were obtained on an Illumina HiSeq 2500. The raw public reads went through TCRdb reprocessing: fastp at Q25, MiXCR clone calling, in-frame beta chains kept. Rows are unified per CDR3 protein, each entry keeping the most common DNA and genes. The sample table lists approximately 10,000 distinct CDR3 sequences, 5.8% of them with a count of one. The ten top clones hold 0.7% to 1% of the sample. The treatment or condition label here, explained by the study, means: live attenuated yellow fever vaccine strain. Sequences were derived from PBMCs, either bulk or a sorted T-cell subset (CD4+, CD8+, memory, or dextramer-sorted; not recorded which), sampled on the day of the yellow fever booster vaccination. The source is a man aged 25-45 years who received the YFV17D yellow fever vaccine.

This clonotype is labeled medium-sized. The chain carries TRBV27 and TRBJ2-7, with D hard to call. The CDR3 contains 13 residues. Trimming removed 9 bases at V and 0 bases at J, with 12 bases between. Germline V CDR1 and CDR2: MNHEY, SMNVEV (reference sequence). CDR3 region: CARVGPASYEQYF. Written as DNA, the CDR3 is TGTGCCAGGGTGGGTCCGGCCTCCTACGAGCAGTACTTC.

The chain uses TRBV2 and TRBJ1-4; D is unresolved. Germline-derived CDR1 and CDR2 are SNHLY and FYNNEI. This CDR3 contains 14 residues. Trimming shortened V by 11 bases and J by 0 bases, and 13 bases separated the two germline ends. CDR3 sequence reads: CAFCFRTTNEKLFF. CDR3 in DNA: TGTGCCTTCTGTTTCAGAACAACTAATGAAAAACTGTTTTTT. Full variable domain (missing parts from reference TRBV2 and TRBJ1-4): EPEVTQTPSHQVTQMGQEVILRCVPISNHLYFYWYRQILGQKVEFLVSFYNNEISEKSEIFDDQFSVERPDGSNFTLKIRSTKLEDSAMYFCAFCFRTTNEKLFFGSGTQLSVL.

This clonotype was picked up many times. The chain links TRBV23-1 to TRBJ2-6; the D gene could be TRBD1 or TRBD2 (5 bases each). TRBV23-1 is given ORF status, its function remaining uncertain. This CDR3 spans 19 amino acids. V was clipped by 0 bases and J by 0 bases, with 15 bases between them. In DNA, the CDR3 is TGCGCCAGCAGTCAATCGCTTGGGACCCTGGCCTCTGGGGCCAACGTCCTGACTTTC. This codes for CASSQSLGTLASGANVLTF.

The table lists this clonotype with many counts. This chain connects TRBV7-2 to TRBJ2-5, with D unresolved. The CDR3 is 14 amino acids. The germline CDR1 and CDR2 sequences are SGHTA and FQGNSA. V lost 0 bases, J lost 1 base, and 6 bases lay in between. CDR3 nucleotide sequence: TGTGCCAGCAGCTTAGCATCCAGCCAAGAGACCCAGTACTTC. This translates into CASSLASSQETQYF.

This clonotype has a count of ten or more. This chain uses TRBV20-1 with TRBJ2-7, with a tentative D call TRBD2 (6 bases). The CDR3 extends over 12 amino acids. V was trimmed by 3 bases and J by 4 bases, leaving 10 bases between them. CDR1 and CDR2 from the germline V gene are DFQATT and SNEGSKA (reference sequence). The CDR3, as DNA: TGCAGTGCTAGCGGGAGTTCGTACGAGCAGTACTTC. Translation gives CSASGSSYEQYF.

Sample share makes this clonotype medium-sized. CDR3 loop: CASSIGGGTDTQYF. The DNA for the CDR3 is TGTGCCAGCAGTATCGGGGGTGGCACAGATACGCAGTATTTT. The chain carries TRBV28 and TRBJ2-3; possibly TRBD2 for D (6 bases). Germline V gene lookup returns CDR1 MDHEN and CDR2 SYDVKM. The ends were cut back, 5 bases at V and 1 base at J, with 10 bases in the middle. The CDR3 sequence is 14 residues long.

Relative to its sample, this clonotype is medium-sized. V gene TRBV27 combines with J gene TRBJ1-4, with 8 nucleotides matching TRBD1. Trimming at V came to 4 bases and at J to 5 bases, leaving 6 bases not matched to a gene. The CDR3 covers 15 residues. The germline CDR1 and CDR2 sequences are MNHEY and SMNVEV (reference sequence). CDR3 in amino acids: CASSSLQGGNEKLFF. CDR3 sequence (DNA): TGTGCCAGCAGTTCCTTACAGGGGGGGAATGAAAAACTGTTTTTT.

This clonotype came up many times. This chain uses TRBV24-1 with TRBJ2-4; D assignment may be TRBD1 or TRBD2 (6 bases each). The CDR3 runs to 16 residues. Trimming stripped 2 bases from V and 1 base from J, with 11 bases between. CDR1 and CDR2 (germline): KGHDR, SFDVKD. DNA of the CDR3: TGTGCCACCAGTGATTCGGGGGCGTCCGCCAAAAACATTCAGTACTTC. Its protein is CATSDSGASAKNIQYF.

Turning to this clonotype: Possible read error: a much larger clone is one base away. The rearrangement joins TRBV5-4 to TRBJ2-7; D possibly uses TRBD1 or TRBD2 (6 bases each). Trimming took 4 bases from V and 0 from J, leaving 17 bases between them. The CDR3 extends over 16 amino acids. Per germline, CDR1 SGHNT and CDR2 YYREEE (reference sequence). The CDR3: CASSTGQGLDSYEQYF. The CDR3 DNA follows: TGTGCCAGCAGCACAGGGCAGGGACTCGACTCCTACGAGCAGTACTTC.

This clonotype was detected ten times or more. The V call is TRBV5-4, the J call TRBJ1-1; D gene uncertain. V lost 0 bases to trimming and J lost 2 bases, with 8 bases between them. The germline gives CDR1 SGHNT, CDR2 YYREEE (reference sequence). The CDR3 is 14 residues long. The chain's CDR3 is CASSLVGPNTEAFF. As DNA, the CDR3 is TGTGCCAGCAGCTTGGTTGGGCCTAACACTGAAGCTTTCTTT.

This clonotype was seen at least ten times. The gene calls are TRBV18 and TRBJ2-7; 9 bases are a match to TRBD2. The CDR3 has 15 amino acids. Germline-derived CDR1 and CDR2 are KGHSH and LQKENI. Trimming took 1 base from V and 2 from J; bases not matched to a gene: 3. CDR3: CASSPLAGAPYEQYF. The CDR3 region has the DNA TGTGCCAGCTCACCACTAGCGGGAGCCCCCTACGAGCAGTACTTC.

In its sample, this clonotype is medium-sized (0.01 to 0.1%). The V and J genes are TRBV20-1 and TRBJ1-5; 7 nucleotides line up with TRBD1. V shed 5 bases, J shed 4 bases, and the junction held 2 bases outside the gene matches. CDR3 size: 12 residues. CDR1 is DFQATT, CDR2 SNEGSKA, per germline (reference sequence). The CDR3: CSAPTGNQPQHF. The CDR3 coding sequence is TGCAGTGCTCCGACAGGGAATCAGCCCCAGCATTTT.

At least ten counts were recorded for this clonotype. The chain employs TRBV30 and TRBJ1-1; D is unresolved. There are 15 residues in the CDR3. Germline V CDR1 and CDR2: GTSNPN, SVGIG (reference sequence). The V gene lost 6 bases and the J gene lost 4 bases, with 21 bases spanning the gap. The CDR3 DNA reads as TGTGCCTGTCATCCCATGAACAGAGCCCCCACTGAAGCTTTCTTT. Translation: CACHPMNRAPTEAFF.

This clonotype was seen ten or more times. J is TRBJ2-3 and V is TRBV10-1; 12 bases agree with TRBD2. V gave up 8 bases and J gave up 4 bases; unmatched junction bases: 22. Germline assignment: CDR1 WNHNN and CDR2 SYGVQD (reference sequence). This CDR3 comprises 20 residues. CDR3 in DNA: TGCGCCAGCCTTCCGAGGACTAGCGGGACCTTAGGGAGTCGGTCAGATACGCAGTATTTT. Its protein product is CASLPRTSGTLGSRSDTQYF.